The following is a T cell receptor beta chain sequence with its context. Treatment denoted: randomized to nivolumab then ipilimumab (arm A) or the reverse (arm B). None of the patients previously received DNA-damaging chemotherapy. This CDR3 is 13 amino acids long. V lost 3 bases and J 6 bases, leaving 9 bases between the germline ends. Germline CDR1 is WSHSY and CDR2 is SAAADI. Some clones are missing from TCRdb's copy, which holds only in-frame ones; the method was immunoSEQ multiplex PCR. The profile shows 20,000 to 25,000 clones, approximately 71% of them singletons. This entry is derived from a study of sequential checkpoint blockade in melanoma.

Sample: CD8+ T cells sorted from blood (inferred from file names), taken from a patient given nivolumab and ipilimumab in sequence. This receptor was taken from a human donor with melanoma. The chain uses TRBV10-2 and TRBJ1-5; D unresolved. DNA of the CDR3: TGCGCCAGCAGTGATCGGGTCGGTCAGCCCCAGCATTTT. Translation: CASSDRVGQPQHF.